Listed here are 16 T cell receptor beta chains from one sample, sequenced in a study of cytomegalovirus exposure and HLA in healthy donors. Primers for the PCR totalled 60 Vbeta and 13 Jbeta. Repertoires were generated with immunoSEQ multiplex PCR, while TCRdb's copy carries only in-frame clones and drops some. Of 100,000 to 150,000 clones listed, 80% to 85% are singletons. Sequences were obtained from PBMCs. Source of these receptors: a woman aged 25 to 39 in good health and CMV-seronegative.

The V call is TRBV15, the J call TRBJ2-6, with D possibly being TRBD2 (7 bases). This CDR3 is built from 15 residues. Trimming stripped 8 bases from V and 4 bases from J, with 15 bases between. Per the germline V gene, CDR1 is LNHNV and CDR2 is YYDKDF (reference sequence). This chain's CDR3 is CATSQGRAGANVLTF. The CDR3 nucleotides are TGTGCCACCTCCCAGGGGAGGGCCGGGGCCAACGTCCTGACTTTC.

The DNA of the CDR3 is TGCGCCAGCAGCTCCAGGACTAGAACCTACGAGCAGTACTTC. Translation: CASSSRTRTYEQYF. The chain joins TRBV5-1 to TRBJ2-7, with 7 bases lining up with TRBD2. Losses at the gene ends were 3 bases for V and 2 bases for J; bases not matched to a gene: 5. Germline values: CDR1 SGHRS, CDR2 YFSETQ. CDR3 length: 14 amino acids.

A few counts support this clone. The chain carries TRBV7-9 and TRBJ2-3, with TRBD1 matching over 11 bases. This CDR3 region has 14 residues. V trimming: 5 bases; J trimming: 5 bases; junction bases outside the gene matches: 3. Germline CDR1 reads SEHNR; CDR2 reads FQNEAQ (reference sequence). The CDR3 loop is CASSRTGGGDTQYF. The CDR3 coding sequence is TGTGCCAGCAGCCGGACAGGGGGCGGAGATACGCAGTATTTT. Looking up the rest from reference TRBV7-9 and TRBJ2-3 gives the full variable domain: DTGVSQNPRHKITKRGQNVTFRCDPISEHNRLYWYRQTLGQGPEFLTYFQNEAQLEKSRLLSDRFSAERPKGSFSTLEIQRTEQGDSAMYLCASSRTGGGDTQYFGPGTRLTVL.

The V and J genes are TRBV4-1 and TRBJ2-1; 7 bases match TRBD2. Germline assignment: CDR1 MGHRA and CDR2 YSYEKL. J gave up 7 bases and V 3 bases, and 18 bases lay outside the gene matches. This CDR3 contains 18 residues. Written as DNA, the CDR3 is TGCGCCAGCAGCCATATACTAACTAGCGCCAGCCGGGGGAATGAGCAGTTCTTC. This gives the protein CASSHILTSASRGNEQFF.

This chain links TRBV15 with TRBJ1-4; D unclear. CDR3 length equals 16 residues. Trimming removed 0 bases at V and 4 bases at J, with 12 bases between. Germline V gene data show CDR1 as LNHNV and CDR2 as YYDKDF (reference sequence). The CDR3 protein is CATSRDPGSLNEKLFF. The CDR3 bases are TGTGCCACCAGCAGAGATCCCGGGAGCCTTAATGAAAAACTGTTTTTT. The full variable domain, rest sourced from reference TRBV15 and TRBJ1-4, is DAMVIQNPRYQVTQFGKPVTLSCSQTLNHNVMYWYQQKSSQAPKLLFHYYDKDFNNEADTPDNFQSRRPNTSFCFLDIRSPGLGDTAMYLCATSRDPGSLNEKLFFGSGTQLSVL.

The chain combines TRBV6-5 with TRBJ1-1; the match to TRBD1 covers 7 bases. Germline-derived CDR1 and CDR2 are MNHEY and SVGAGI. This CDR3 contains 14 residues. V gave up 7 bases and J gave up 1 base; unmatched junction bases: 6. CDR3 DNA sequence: TGTGCCAGCACCAGCGGACAGGCGAACACTGAAGCTTTCTTT. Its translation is CASTSGQANTEAFF.

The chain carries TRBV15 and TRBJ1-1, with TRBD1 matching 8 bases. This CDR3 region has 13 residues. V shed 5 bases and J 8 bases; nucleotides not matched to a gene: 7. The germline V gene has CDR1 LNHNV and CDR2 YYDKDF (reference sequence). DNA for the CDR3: TGTGCCACCAGCCCGGGACAGGCCTTAGAAGCTTTCTTT. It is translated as CATSPGQALEAFF.

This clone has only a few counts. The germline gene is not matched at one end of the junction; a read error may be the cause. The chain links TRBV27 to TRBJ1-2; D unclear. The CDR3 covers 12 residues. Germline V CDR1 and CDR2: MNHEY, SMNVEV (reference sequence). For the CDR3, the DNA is TGCGCCAGCAGTTTGAGTGGAGACGGCTACACCTTC. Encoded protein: CASSLSGDGYTF.

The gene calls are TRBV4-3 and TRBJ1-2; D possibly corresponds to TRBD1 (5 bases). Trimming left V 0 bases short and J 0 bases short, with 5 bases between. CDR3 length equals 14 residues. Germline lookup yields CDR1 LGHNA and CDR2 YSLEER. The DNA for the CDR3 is TGCGCCAGCAGCCAAGAAGGGGCTAACTATGGCTACACCTTC. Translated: CASSQEGANYGYTF.

The CDR3 nucleotides are TGTGCCAGTAGTATGGGAGGGAACTATGGCTACACCTTC. It is translated as CASSMGGNYGYTF. The chain employs TRBV19 and TRBJ1-2; D is uncertain. V was shortened by 3 bases and J by 2 bases, with 7 bases between the two germline ends. This CDR3 region has 13 residues. Germline CDR1 LNHDA, CDR2 SQIVND (reference sequence). Complete variable domain (other parts from reference TRBV19 and TRBJ1-2): DGGITQSPKYLFRKEGQNVTLSCEQNLNHDAMYWYRQDPGQGLRLIYYSQIVNDFQKGDIAEGYSVSREKKESFPLTVTSAQKNPTAFYLCASSMGGNYGYTFGSGTRLTVV.

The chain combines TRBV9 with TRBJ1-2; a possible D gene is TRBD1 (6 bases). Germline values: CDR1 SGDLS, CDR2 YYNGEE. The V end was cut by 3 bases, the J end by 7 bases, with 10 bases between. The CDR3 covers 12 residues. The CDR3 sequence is CASSAGTSGYTF. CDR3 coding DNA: TGTGCCAGCAGCGCGGGGACATCTGGCTACACCTTC. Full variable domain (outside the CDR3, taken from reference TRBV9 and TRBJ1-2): DSGVTQTPKHLITATGQRVTLRCSPRSGDLSVYWYQQSLDQGLQFLIQYYNGEERAKGNILERFSAQQFPDLHSELNLSSLELGDSALYFCASSAGTSGYTFGSGTRLTVV.

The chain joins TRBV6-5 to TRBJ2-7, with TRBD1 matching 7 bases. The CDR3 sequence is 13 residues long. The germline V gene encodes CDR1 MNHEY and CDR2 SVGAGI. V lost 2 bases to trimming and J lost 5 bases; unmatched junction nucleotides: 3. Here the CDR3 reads CASSYAQGNEQYF. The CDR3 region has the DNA TGTGCCAGCAGTTACGCACAGGGGAACGAGCAGTACTTC.

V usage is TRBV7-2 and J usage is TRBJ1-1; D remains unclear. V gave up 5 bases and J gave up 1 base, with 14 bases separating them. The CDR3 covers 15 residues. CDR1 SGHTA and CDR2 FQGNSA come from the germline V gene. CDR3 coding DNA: TGTGCCAGCAGCCCCTCCAGAAATGCGAACACTGAAGCTTTCTTT. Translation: CASSPSRNANTEAFF.

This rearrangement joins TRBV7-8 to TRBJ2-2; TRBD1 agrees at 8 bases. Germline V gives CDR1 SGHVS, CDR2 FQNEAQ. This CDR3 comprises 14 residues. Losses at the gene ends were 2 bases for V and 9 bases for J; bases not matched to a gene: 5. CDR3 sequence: CASSLRDRTWELFF. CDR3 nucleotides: TGTGCCAGCAGCTTAAGGGACAGGACCTGGGAGCTGTTTTTT.

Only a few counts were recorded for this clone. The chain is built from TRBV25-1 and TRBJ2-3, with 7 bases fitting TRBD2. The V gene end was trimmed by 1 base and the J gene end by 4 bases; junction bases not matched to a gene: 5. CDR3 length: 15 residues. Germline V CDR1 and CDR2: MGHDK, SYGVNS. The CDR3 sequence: CASSELREGPDTQYF. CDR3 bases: TGTGCCAGCAGTGAATTGAGGGAGGGCCCAGATACGCAGTATTTT.

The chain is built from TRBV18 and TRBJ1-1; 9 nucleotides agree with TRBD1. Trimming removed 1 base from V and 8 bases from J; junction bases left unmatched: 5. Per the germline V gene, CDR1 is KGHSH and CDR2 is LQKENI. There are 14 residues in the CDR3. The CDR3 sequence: CASSPQDRGGEAFF. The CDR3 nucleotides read TGTGCCAGCTCACCACAGGACAGGGGCGGGGAAGCTTTCTTT.